This is a list of T cell receptor beta chains from one sample in a study of blood T cell repertoires in COVID-19. Here immunoSEQ multiplex PCR was the method, and the copy in TCRdb shows in-frame clones only, minus some. Of about 140,000 clones in the sample, around 80% are singletons; the top ten hold 1.9%. The sequenced sample consisted of peripheral blood. The receptors were gathered from a woman in her fifties or sixties with acute or convalescent COVID-19. CDR3s include the opening cysteine and the closing phenylalanine or tryptophan. A D gene is named only where the DNA matches it firmly. Rows may omit the clone size; those that give it use once, few, many or a size class.

d_gene	v_gene	abundance	j_gene	CDR3nt	CDR3aa
TRBD2	TRBV5-1	NA	TRBJ2-2	TGCGCCAGCAGCTTGGGACTAGCGGGAGCGTATACCGGGGAGCTGTTTTTT	CASSLGLAGAYTGELFF
TRBD2	TRBV29-1	NA	TRBJ2-1	TGCAGCGTGGCCGGCACTAGCGGGATACGCGAGCAGTTCTTC	CSVAGTSGIREQFF
TRBD1	TRBV9	NA	TRBJ1-6	TGTGCCAGCAGCGTAGAAGGACAGGGAAATTCACCCCTCCACTTT	CASSVEGQGNSPLHF
NA	TRBV29-1	NA	TRBJ1-1	TGCAGCGTTGCCGGCAGGGGCTCTGAAGCTTTCTTT	CSVAGRGSEAFF
NA	TRBV30	NA	TRBJ1-2	TGTGCCTGGAGTGGCTATCCTAACTATGGCTACACCTTC	CAWSGYPNYGYTF
TRBD1	TRBV10-2	NA	TRBJ2-1	TGCGCCAGCAGACTCTCGGGACAGGGAGGGGATGAGCAGTTCTTC	CASRLSGQGGDEQFF
TRBD2	TRBV5-1	NA	TRBJ2-1	TGCGCCAGCAGCAAAAGCGGGAGGGCCCCAAATGAGCAGTTCTTC	CASSKSGRAPNEQFF
NA	TRBV12-5	NA	TRBJ1-1	TGTGCTAGTGGTTTGTCCCCAGGGGACACTGAAGCTTTCTTT	CASGLSPGDTEAFF
TRBD1	TRBV25-1	NA	TRBJ1-4	TGTGCCAGCAGTGACATCAGGGGGCGGGATGAAAAACTGTTTTTT	CASSDIRGRDEKLFF
TRBD1	TRBV27	few	TRBJ2-7	TGTGCCAGCAGTTGGACCGGGACAGGGGGCTTGGTGCAGTACTTC	CASSWTGTGGLVQYF
NA	TRBV3-1/TRBV3-2	NA	TRBJ2-1	TGTGCCAGCAGCCATTCAGCGGCTATATCCCAGTTCTTC	CASSHSAAISQFF
TRBD2	TRBV5-4	NA	TRBJ2-2	TGTGCCAGCAGCCTAGCGGGAGGCGTCACCGGGGAGCTGTTTTTT	CASSLAGGVTGELFF
TRBD1	TRBV7-9	NA	TRBJ1-2	TGTGCCAGCAGCTTAATCGACAGGGGAAGAGACAACTATGGCTACACCTTC	CASSLIDRGRDNYGYTF
NA	TRBV6-2/TRBV6-3	NA	TRBJ2-2	TGTGCCAGCAGTAGACTAGGAAACACCGGGGAGCTGTTTTTT	CASSRLGNTGELFF
TRBD1	TRBV18	NA	TRBJ1-2	TGTGCCAGCTCACTGGGACAGGGAAAGCAGGGCTACACCTTC	CASSLGQGKQGYTF
NA	TRBV19	NA	TRBJ1-6	TGTGCCAGTAGCTCAGGGATAGGGGTTGGCTCACCCCTCCACTTT	CASSSGIGVGSPLHF
TRBD1	TRBV9	few	TRBJ1-1	TGTGCCAGCAGCGATCTACAGGGGGCTCGGACTGAAGCTTTCTTT	CASSDLQGARTEAFF
NA	TRBV6-1	NA	TRBJ1-3	TGTGCCAGCAGTGAGAGGTCCTTGAGCTCTGGAAACACCATATATTTT	CASSERSLSSGNTIYF
NA	TRBV4-1	NA	TRBJ2-1	TGCGCCAGCAGTCCGAGCGAGTTAAATGAGCAGTTCTTC	CASSPSELNEQFF
TRBD1	TRBV27	few	TRBJ1-1	TGTGCCAGCAGTCTCATAGACAGGGGTGAAGCTTTCTTT	CASSLIDRGEAFF
TRBD1	TRBV18	NA	TRBJ2-7	TGTGCCACTCTAGAGACAGGGGTCGGCGAGCAGTACTTC	CATLETGVGEQYF
NA	TRBV6-5	NA	TRBJ2-5	TGTGCCAGCAGTTACTCAAACAGCGGGCTAAAGACCCAGTACTTC	CASSYSNSGLKTQYF
NA	TRBV5-1	NA	TRBJ2-5	TGCGCCAGCAGCTTGGTACTGAAAGAGACCCAGTACTTC	CASSLVLKETQYF
TRBD2	TRBV13	few	TRBJ2-1	TGTGCCAGCAGCTCTGGGGACTATAATGAGCAGTTCTTC	CASSSGDYNEQFF
NA	TRBV19	NA	TRBJ2-3	TGTGCCAGTAGTATAGGACTACGCACAGATACGCAGTATTTT	CASSIGLRTDTQYF
NA	TRBV3-1/TRBV3-2	NA	TRBJ1-1	TGTGCCAGCAGCCAACGTTCTATCGCGAACACTGAAGCTTTCTTT	CASSQRSIANTEAFF
NA	TRBV9	NA	TRBJ1-2	TGTGCCAGCAGCGTCTCTGCAGGCCACTACACCTTC	CASSVSAGHYTF
TRBD2	TRBV28	once	TRBJ2-1	TGTGCCAGCAGTTTAGGGGGGACTAGCAGGGATGAGCAGTTCTTC	CASSLGGTSRDEQFF